The rows below give T cell receptor beta chains drawn from one sample of a study of cytomegalovirus exposure and HLA in healthy donors. Repertoires were generated with immunoSEQ multiplex PCR, while TCRdb's copy carries only in-frame clones and drops some. The sample consists of more than 85,000 clones, approximately 80% of them appearing once. Sequencing input: PBMCs. The receptors stem from a woman between 18 and 30 years old in good health and CMV-seronegative. Both conserved end residues are part of each CDR3. The D gene is left open where the match is weak. Not every row has a clone size; where given, it reads once, few, many or a size class.

d_call | j_call | v_call | clone_size | cdr3_nt | cdr3_aa
TRBD2 | TRBJ2-1 | TRBV9 | once | TGTGCCAGCAGCCCCCGACTAGCGGGAGACCACAATGAGCAGTTCTTC | CASSPRLAGDHNEQFF
. | TRBJ2-1 | TRBV2 | few | TGTGCCAGCAGTGAGTTCCTCTTCTACAATGAGCAGTTCTTC | CASSEFLFYNEQFF
. | TRBJ2-4 | TRBV4-1 | . | TGCGCCAGCAGCCAAGTTAGGACAGACATTCAGTACTTC | CASSQVRTDIQYF
TRBD1 | TRBJ2-7 | TRBV10-3 | . | TGTGCCATCAGTGAGTCTGGGACAGGGGGCTACGAGCAGTACTTC | CAISESGTGGYEQYF
. | TRBJ2-2 | TRBV27 | . | TGTGCCAGCAGTTACTCGTCCATGAACACCGGGGAGCTGTTTTTT | CASSYSSMNTGELFF
TRBD2 | TRBJ2-1 | TRBV9 | . | TGTGCCAGCACGCGGCGGTTGTTGGGGAGGGGTCGCAATGAGCAGTTCTTC | CASTRRLLGRGRNEQFF
. | TRBJ2-3 | TRBV15 | . | TGTGCCACCAGCAAGGACAACACAGATACGCAGTATTTT | CATSKDNTDTQYF
TRBD1 | TRBJ2-7 | TRBV5-1 | . | TGCGCCAGCAGCTTACTAATGGCTGGGACAGGGGACGAGCAGTACTTC | CASSLLMAGTGDEQYF
. | TRBJ2-1 | TRBV4-1 | . | TGCGCCAGCAGCCTGATGAGCTCCTACAATGAGCAGTTCTTC | CASSLMSSYNEQFF
. | TRBJ2-5 | TRBV28 | . | TGTGCCAGCAGTCCCCGGACTCCCGGAAAAGGAACCCAGTACTTC | CASSPRTPGKGTQYF
. | TRBJ1-3 | TRBV5-4 | . | TGTGCCAGCAGCTTGGGCGGACAGTCCGGAAACACCATATATTTT | CASSLGGQSGNTIYF
. | TRBJ2-7 | TRBV2 | . | TGTGCCAGCAGTCTAGAGGACAGTTTTCCCTACGAGCAGTACTTC | CASSLEDSFPYEQYF
TRBD1 | TRBJ1-4 | TRBV5-4 | . | TGTGCCAGCAGCTCGCCGACAGGGGGTATTGAAAAACTGTTTTTT | CASSSPTGGIEKLFF
. | TRBJ2-1 | TRBV7-2 | . | TGTGCCAGCAGCCCCCAGGGGAGCTCCTACAATGAGCAGTTCTTC | CASSPQGSSYNEQFF
. | TRBJ2-3 | TRBV2 | . | TGTGCCAGCATAGTGGTCGGGTACGAAAGCACAGATACGCAGTATTTT | CASIVVGYESTDTQYF